These T cell receptor beta chains were read from a single sample in a study of cytotoxic CD8 clonotypes in ibrutinib-treated CLL. The repertoire was sequenced with immunoSEQ multiplex PCR; TCRdb's copy has only in-frame clones and lacks some. The sample has hundreds of thousands of clones, around four fifths seen once. The material was PBMCs, obtained before ibrutinib treatment. The receptors shown here come from a human donor with chronic lymphocytic leukemia. Both conserved end residues are part of each CDR3. D genes are given only for firm matches. Expanded clones are given a class, and other clones once, few, many or no size at all.

>TRBJ1-6|TRBV28|-|-
TGTGCCAGCGGTATGAACCTATATAATTCACCCCTCCACTTT
CASGMNLYNSPLHF
>TRBJ1-5|TRBV10-2|-|-
TGCGCCAGCAGTGACGGGGGACAGCCCCAGCATTTT
CASSDGGQPQHF
>TRBJ2-7|TRBV7-9|few|-
TGTGCCAGCAGCGGGGTCGCCGAGCAGTACTTC
CASSGVAEQYF
>TRBJ2-7|TRBV27|-|-
TGTGCCAGCAGTTTTTCCCCTTGGGCACAGGGCTACGAGCAGTACTTC
CASSFSPWAQGYEQYF
>TRBJ1-2|TRBV19|-|-
TGTGCCAGTAGTCAGGGTTTACGCGACTATGGCTACACCTTC
CASSQGLRDYGYTF
>TRBJ2-4|TRBV2|-|-
TGTGCCAGCAGTGAAAGGACACCCCGGGGAAACATTCAGTACTTC
CASSERTPRGNIQYF
>TRBJ2-1|TRBV6-6|-|TRBD2
TGTGCCAGCAGTTTAACCGGGACTACCCACAATGAGCAGTTCTTC
CASSLTGTTHNEQFF
>TRBJ2-7|TRBV5-4|-|TRBD1
TGTGCCAGCAGCTTGGCGGGACAGGGGGCTTCCTACGAGCAGTACTTC
CASSLAGQGASYEQYF
>TRBJ1-2|TRBV14|few|-
TGTGCCAGCAGCCAAGTCACGAAGGCCTATGGCTACACCTTC
CASSQVTKAYGYTF
>TRBJ2-7|TRBV4-1|-|TRBD1
TGCGCCAGCAGCCAAAACCGGGACAGCTACTCCTACGAGCAGTACTTC
CASSQNRDSYSYEQYF
>TRBJ2-7|TRBV7-2|-|TRBD2
TGTGCCAGCAGCTTGGGACTAGCGGCCTACGAGCAGTACTTC
CASSLGLAAYEQYF
>TRBJ2-7|TRBV5-6|-|-
TGTGCCAGCAGCTTGGGTGGGGGGCAGTACTTC
CASSLGGGQYF
>TRBJ2-7|TRBV6-5|-|-
TGTGCCAGCAGTTACGCAGGGTTCGGCTACGAGCAGTACTTC
CASSYAGFGYEQYF
>TRBJ1-1|TRBV7-6|-|-
TGTGCCAGCAGCTTATCTAGGACCTTGAACACTGAAGCTTTCTTT
CASSLSRTLNTEAFF
>TRBJ2-7|TRBV27|-|TRBD2
TGTGCCAGCAGCCCAGAGTACGCGGGGGGCTACGAGCAGTACTTC
CASSPEYAGGYEQYF
>TRBJ1-1|TRBV30|few|-
TGTGCCTGGATGCCGGGACGTTGGAACACTGAAGCTTTCTTT
CAWMPGRWNTEAFF
>TRBJ2-7|TRBV5-6|-|TRBD1
TGTGCCAGCAGCCACGGACAGGGGAGTTGGACCTCCTACGAGCAGTACTTC
CASSHGQGSWTSYEQYF
>TRBJ2-1|TRBV4-1|once|TRBD2
TGCGCCAGCAGCCCAGCGGGAGGGAGCTCCTACAATGAGCAGTTCTTC
CASSPAGGSSYNEQFF
>TRBJ2-7|TRBV30|-|-
TGTGCCTGGAGCGACAGCCCGGACTCCCCCTACGAGCAGTACTTC
CAWSDSPDSPYEQYF
>TRBJ2-1|TRBV18|-|TRBD2
TGTGCCAGCTCACCCCCGGGACTAGCGTTCTACAATGAGCAGTTCTTC
CASSPPGLAFYNEQFF
>TRBJ1-4|TRBV7-2|-|-
TGTGCCAGCAGCTTAGGGGACGGCACGGGTTGGGAAAAACTGTTTTTT
CASSLGDGTGWEKLFF
>TRBJ2-7|TRBV2|-|TRBD1
TGTGCCAGCAGTGGACGGACAGGGGGCAGGTACGAGCAGTACTTC
CASSGRTGGRYEQYF
>TRBJ2-2|TRBV9|-|-
TGTGCCAGCAACCAACAGGGCGGGACCGGGGAGCTGTTTTTT
CASNQQGGTGELFF
>TRBJ2-1|TRBV5-1|-|TRBD2
TGCGCCAGCAGCTTGGTGCCTGCGGGAGGGCGGATTGATGAGCAGTTCTTC
CASSLVPAGGRIDEQFF
>TRBJ2-3|TRBV2|-|TRBD2
TGTGCCAGCACCGGGACTAGCGGGATTGTAACGCAGTATTTT
CASTGTSGIVTQYF
>TRBJ2-2|TRBV7-3|-|-
TGTGCCAGCAGCCAGGACGAGCAGAACACCGGGGAGCTGTTTTTT
CASSQDEQNTGELFF
>TRBJ1-2|TRBV27|few|-
TGTGCCAGCAGTCCGACGGACGGGGCGGGCGGCTACACCTTC
CASSPTDGAGGYTF
>TRBJ2-7|TRBV28|-|-
TGTGCCAGCAGTTTGGTGTCCGTGCGGGTTAACTCCTACGAGCAGTACTTC
CASSLVSVRVNSYEQYF
>TRBJ1-2|TRBV5-1|-|TRBD1
TGCGCCAGCAGCTTGATCGGCAGGGGGAATTATGGCTACACCTTC
CASSLIGRGNYGYTF
>TRBJ2-1|TRBV5-6|-|TRBD1
TGTGCCAGCAGTCGGGGGCCGCCGGGACAGGGTAATTATGAGCAGTTCTTC
CASSRGPPGQGNYEQFF
>TRBJ2-7|TRBV27|-|TRBD2
TGTGCCAGCAGTTTAATACCGCGGGGGACCTACGAGCAGTACTTC
CASSLIPRGTYEQYF
>TRBJ2-2|TRBV4-3|-|-
TGCGCCAGCAGCCCCGGGACTTTTTCTCGAGGCGGGGAGCTGTTTTTT
CASSPGTFSRGGELFF
>TRBJ1-2|TRBV28|few|-
TGTGCCAGCAGCACTACTAGGGGGGATGGCTACACCTTC
CASSTTRGDGYTF
>TRBJ2-3|TRBV6-5|-|-
TGTGCCAGCAGTTACTCGGAGGCCAGTACAGATACGCAGTATTTT
CASSYSEASTDTQYF
>TRBJ2-2|TRBV5-1|-|TRBD2
TGCGCCAGCAGCTTGGTTCCGGGACTAGCGGGATCCACCGGGGAGCTGTTTTTT
CASSLVPGLAGSTGELFF
>TRBJ1-2|TRBV5-1|-|TRBD1
TGCGCCAGCAGCTCCTCCTTTGGTACAGGGGGTAATACTAACTATGGCTACACCTTC
CASSSSFGTGGNTNYGYTF
>TRBJ2-1|TRBV6-1|-|-
TGTGCCAGCAGACTAGTTTCGTTCAATGAGCAGTTCTTC
CASRLVSFNEQFF
>TRBJ2-7|TRBV11-1|-|-
TGTGCCAGCAGCTTAGTTACCGTGGGCGAGCAGTACTTC
CASSLVTVGEQYF
>TRBJ2-2|TRBV4-3|-|TRBD2
TGCGCCAGCAGCCAAGATCTAGCGGGAGCGCCCACCGGGGAGCTGTTTTTT
CASSQDLAGAPTGELFF
>TRBJ2-1|TRBV4-3|few|-
TGCGCCAGCAGCCAAGATCTAAGGGCGGGTCAGGCCTACAATGAGCAGTTCTTC
CASSQDLRAGQAYNEQFF
>TRBJ2-3|TRBV7-2|-|TRBD2
TGTGCCAGCAGCTTGGGACTAGCGGGCACAGATACGCAGTATTTT
CASSLGLAGTDTQYF
>TRBJ2-7|TRBV19|-|-
TGTGCCAGTAGCCTCGGGACACTGGGCTCCTACGAGCAGTACTTC
CASSLGTLGSYEQYF
>TRBJ2-2|TRBV5-6|-|TRBD2
TGTGCCAGCAGCCGCGGGAGGGCCAACGGGGAGCTGTTTTTT
CASSRGRANGELFF
>TRBJ2-7|TRBV7-2|once|-
TGTGCCAGCAGCTTGGGGCGAGCAGGGTACGAGCAGTACTTC
CASSLGRAGYEQYF
>TRBJ1-2|TRBV27|-|TRBD1
TGTGCCAGCAGTCGGACAGGGGGTGACTATGGCTACACCTTC
CASSRTGGDYGYTF